The entry that follows covers one TCR beta chain sequence. This record comes from a study of blood T cell repertoires in COVID-19. At the level of the study: Acute-phase and convalescent COVID-19 samples originated in the United States, Italy and Spain. PBMCs, B-cell-depleted T cells, or T cells were the source of the cDNA or gDNA that made up the material.

Original analysis: Estimates of nucleated cell counts were drawn from the amplification of reference gene primers. TCRdb keeps only in-frame clones here, not all; method: immunoSEQ multiplex PCR. The V and J calls and the clone size are those of that table, but D and trimming were determined from the DNA. The repertoire holds 130,000 to 150,000 clones, with 80% as singletons. The receptor was derived from a man in his 70s who had recovered from COVID-19. Sequenced sample: peripheral blood.

CDR3 DNA sequence: TGTGCCTGGTCGCAGGGGGCGCAGTACGAGCAGTACTTC. Residues: CAWSQGAQYEQYF. V usage is TRBV30 and J usage is TRBJ2-7; 8 bases map to TRBD1. Trimming at V came to 5 bases and at J to 4 bases, leaving 7 bases not matched to a gene. The CDR3 covers 13 residues. Germline CDR1 is GTSNPN and CDR2 is SVGIG (reference sequence).